Following are 21 T cell receptor beta chains from one sample sequenced in a study of PD-1 blockade in classical Hodgkin lymphoma. The repertoire was sequenced with immunoSEQ multiplex PCR; TCRdb's copy has only in-frame clones and lacks some. The repertoire consists of roughly 20,000 clones, with around 79% occurring once and the leading ten covering 15% to 20%. Time point given: cycle 4 day 1 (C4D1), after 5 to 7 weeks of nivolumab. All the patients suffered relapse after autologous stem cell transplantation, and brentuximab vedotin exposure differed. The sequences come from peripheral blood mononuclear cells (PBMCs), collected before the fourth cycle of nivolumab. The receptors were sampled from a human donor with classical Hodgkin lymphoma.

The gene calls are TRBV9 and TRBJ1-5; tentative D call: TRBD1 (5 bases). The CDR3 spans 15 residues. In germline, CDR1 is SGDLS, CDR2 YYNGEE. V lost 0 bases and J lost 6, with 13 bases in between. The CDR3 reads CASSVDWDFRQPQHF. The CDR3 coding sequence is TGTGCCAGCAGCGTAGATTGGGACTTTCGTCAGCCCCAGCATTTT.

The chain has TRBV6-5 and TRBJ2-7; D perhaps matches TRBD1 (6 bases). CDR3 size: 15 residues. CDR1 is MNHEY, CDR2 SVGAGI, per germline. Trimming cost V 2 bases and J 3 bases, with 14 bases left between them. Here the CDR3 DNA reads TGTGCCAGCAGTTACCCTCAACAGGGCTACTACGAGCAGTACTTC. It yields the protein CASSYPQQGYYEQYF.

J is TRBJ2-1 and V is TRBV2; 10 bases agree with TRBD2. The germline V gene encodes CDR1 SNHLY and CDR2 FYNNEI. The trim removed 6 bases at V and 6 bases at J, leaving 8 bases unmatched. This CDR3 contains 15 residues. The DNA of the CDR3 is TGTGCCAGCAGCGCTACCGGGACTAGCGCCAATGAGCAGTTCTTC. Its translation is CASSATGTSANEQFF.

The V call is TRBV7-2, the J call TRBJ2-5; the D gene could be TRBD1 or TRBD2 (5 bases each). The J call may be faulty, since TRBJ2-7 better matches the DNA end. The V gene's germline CDR1 is SGHTA and CDR2 FQGNSA. This CDR3 contains 13 residues. The DNA of the CDR3 is TGTGCCAGCAGCTTAGGGGGGTTGTACGAGCAGTACTTC. Protein sequence: CASSLGGLYEQYF.

The genes are TRBV10-1 and TRBJ2-1; possible D gene TRBD2, 5 bases. Deletions cut 8 bases from V and 1 base from J, with 12 bases between. The CDR3 runs to 14 residues. CDR1 and CDR2 from the germline V gene are WNHNN and SYGVQD (reference sequence). In DNA, the CDR3 is TGCGCCAGCTCCGACGGAGGATCCTACAATGAGCAGTTCTTC. It specifies CASSDGGSYNEQFF.

The rearrangement links TRBV27 to TRBJ1-1; D is unresolved. V gave up 4 bases and J gave up 8 bases, with 17 bases separating them. This CDR3 spans 14 amino acids. The V gene's germline CDR1 is MNHEY and CDR2 SMNVEV (reference sequence). Here the CDR3 DNA reads TGTGCCAGCAGTTATAAGAGTTTTTCCGCAGAAGCTTTCTTT. This sequence encodes CASSYKSFSAEAFF.

V and J are TRBV6-5 and TRBJ1-3; weak D call: TRBD1 (5 bases). CDR3 size: 16 residues. Trimming took 0 bases from V and 1 from J, leaving 10 bases between them. CDR1 is MNHEY and CDR2 is SVGAGI in the germline V gene. CDR3 region: CASSYSIGGSGNTIYF. CDR3 coding DNA: TGTGCCAGCAGTTACTCGATCGGGGGATCTGGAAACACCATATATTTT.

V and J are TRBV5-4 and TRBJ1-3; tentative D call: TRBD1 (5 bases). Trimming stripped 0 bases from V and 0 bases from J, with 10 bases between. CDR1 is SGHNT and CDR2 is YYREEE in the germline V gene (reference sequence). This CDR3 spans 16 amino acids. As DNA, the CDR3 is TGTGCCAGCAGCTTGGGTGGGACCATCTCTGGAAACACCATATATTTT. Amino acids: CASSLGGTISGNTIYF.

CDR3 sequence reads: CASSSASSGSNEQFF. The CDR3 DNA is TGTGCCAGTAGTAGCGCAAGCAGCGGGAGTAATGAGCAGTTCTTC. The chain uses TRBV19 and TRBJ2-1; 8 bases align to TRBD2. The CDR3 contains 15 residues. The ends lost 4 bases at V and 7 bases at J; junction bases unmatched: 9. Germline V lookup: CDR1 LNHDA, CDR2 SQIVND (reference sequence).

The chain carries TRBV7-8 and TRBJ2-1; 11 bases are shared with TRBD2. CDR1 and CDR2 (germline): SGHVS, FQNEAQ. The CDR3 consists of 18 residues. The J segment lost 1 base and the V segment lost 5 bases, leaving 10 bases of the junction unmatched. CDR3 coding DNA: TGTGCCAGCAGCCTAGGACTAGCGGGCAAGGCTTCCTACAATGAGCAGTTCTTC. The encoded protein is CASSLGLAGKASYNEQFF.

V is TRBV19 and J is TRBJ2-3, with 12 bases aligning to TRBD2. The CDR3 is made up of 19 amino acids. The ends lost 5 bases at V and 5 bases at J; junction bases unmatched: 17. In germline, CDR1 is LNHDA, CDR2 SQIVND (reference sequence). CDR3 region: CASSDLFGASGRAEDTQYF. Written as DNA, the CDR3 is TGTGCCAGTAGTGACCTGTTTGGGGCTAGCGGGAGGGCCGAAGATACGCAGTATTTT. The variable domain in full, with the rest retrieved from reference TRBV19 and TRBJ2-3, is DGGITQSPKYLFRKEGQNVTLSCEQNLNHDAMYWYRQDPGQGLRLIYYSQIVNDFQKGDIAEGYSVSREKKESFPLTVTSAQKNPTAFYLCASSDLFGASGRAEDTQYFGPGTRLTVL.

The chain recombines TRBV29-1 with TRBJ2-3; D not certain. V dropped 7 bases and J dropped 2 bases, with 19 bases sitting between them. This CDR3 contains 15 residues. Germline V CDR1 and CDR2: SQVTM, ANQGSEA. CDR3 coding DNA: TGCAGCGCCCAGACCGACCCGGTTCCCACAGATACGCAGTATTTT. Amino acid sequence: CSAQTDPVPTDTQYF.

The J gene is TRBJ1-3, the V gene TRBV11-2, with D uncertain. Per germline, CDR1 SGHAT and CDR2 FQNNGV. The CDR3 loop spans 14 amino acids. V lost 4 bases to trimming and J lost 0 bases, with 7 bases between them. CDR3 sequence: CASSSRISGNTIYF. The CDR3 bases are TGTGCCAGCAGCTCTAGGATCTCTGGAAACACCATATATTTT.

The genes are TRBV7-9 and TRBJ1-3; 8 positions match TRBD1. The CDR3 consists of 15 residues. CDR1 and CDR2 (germline): SEHNR, FQNEAQ (reference sequence). The trim removed 5 bases at V and 0 bases at J, leaving 3 bases unmatched. The CDR3 is CASSKTGGSGNTIYF. DNA of the CDR3: TGTGCCAGCAGCAAAACAGGGGGCTCTGGAAACACCATATATTTT.

The chain recombines TRBV29-1 with TRBJ2-3, with a tentative D call TRBD2 (6 bases). V gave up 1 base and J gave up 3 bases, with 14 bases separating them. Germline assignment: CDR1 SQVTM and CDR2 ANQGSEA. This CDR3 is 15 amino acids long. This CDR3 is CSVEVPGDGTDTQYF. The CDR3, as DNA: TGCAGCGTTGAAGTGCCGGGGGACGGGACAGATACGCAGTATTTT.

This clone was seen only once. The chain links TRBV6-1 to TRBJ1-3; possibly TRBD1 for D (5 bases). In germline, CDR1 is MNHNS, CDR2 SASEGT. The CDR3 is 12 residues long. With 10 bases removed from V and 1 base from J, the gap between germline ends came to 8 bases. The CDR3 loop is CAIGTSGNTIYF. CDR3 DNA sequence: TGTGCCATAGGGACTTCTGGAAACACCATATATTTT.

This clone was seen more than once but under ten times. This chain uses TRBV6-5 with TRBJ2-7; TRBD1 or TRBD2 may be the D gene (5 bases each). CDR1 is MNHEY, CDR2 SVGAGI, per germline. CDR3 length equals 15 residues. Trimming stripped 4 bases from V and 7 bases from J, with 20 bases between. The CDR3 DNA reads as TGTGCCAGCAGTTCCCGAAGGGACCCAAGATGGGAGCAGTACTTC. Encoded protein: CASSSRRDPRWEQYF.

The J gene is TRBJ2-2, the V gene TRBV10-3; tentative D call: TRBD1 (5 bases). Trimming stripped 7 bases from V and 1 base from J, with 10 bases between. The CDR3 covers 14 residues. Germline values: CDR1 ENHRY, CDR2 SYGVKD. The CDR3 is CAINTDRNTGELFF. The CDR3 region has the DNA TGTGCCATCAACACCGACAGGAACACCGGGGAGCTGTTTTTT.

The genes are TRBV6-5 and TRBJ1-4; 11 bases are a match to TRBD1. The V and J ends lost 2 bases and 4 bases, in that order; junction bases with no gene match: 0. The CDR3 is 15 residues long. Germline V gene lookup returns CDR1 MNHEY and CDR2 SVGAGI. CDR3 protein: CASSYGTGGNEKLFF. DNA of the CDR3: TGTGCCAGCAGTTACGGGACAGGGGGTAATGAAAAACTGTTTTTT.

This clone came up a few times. V gene TRBV27 combines with J gene TRBJ1-2; no reliable D call. The CDR3 has 15 residues. V was shortened by 3 bases and J by 4 bases, with 15 bases between the two germline ends. The germline gives CDR1 MNHEY, CDR2 SMNVEV (reference sequence). CDR3 loop: CASSFREPSPYGYTF. CDR3 coding DNA: TGTGCCAGCAGTTTCCGGGAACCGTCGCCCTATGGCTACACCTTC.

V usage is TRBV5-6 and J usage is TRBJ1-2; 7 positions agree with TRBD1. V shed 2 bases and J 4 bases; nucleotides not matched to a gene: 8. The CDR3 totals 15 residues. Germline V gene sequence: CDR1 SGHDT, CDR2 YYEEEE. The CDR3 coding sequence is TGTGCCAGCAGCTTTCAACCGGGACAGAGCTATGGCTACACCTTC. Protein product: CASSFQPGQSYGYTF.